This T cell receptor (beta chain) was obtained from a study of metastatic and nonmetastatic thyroid tumors. Study-level background: Repertoires of blood and of tissue (tumor or nodule) from malignant and benign thyroid patients were compared.

In the source study's methods: Variation in CDR3 across clinicopathological groups served as the basis for constructing a distant-metastasis classifier in papillary thyroid cancer. TCRdb re-analyzed the PCR reads through MiXCR. V and J calls and clone size were set by TCRdb, not the authors. The data hold several thousand clones, with roughly 3% observed a single time. The CDR3 length is 15 residues. The V end was cut by 3 bases, the J end by 0 bases, with 8 bases between. The germline gives CDR1 LNHNV, CDR2 YYDKDF (reference sequence). General study findings and limits: Malignant tumors reportedly showed significantly higher TCR beta diversity than benign nodules in both blood and tumor.

All patients were treatment-naive before thyroid surgery. This clone came up many times. Its antigen is currently unknown. The chain combines TRBV15 with TRBJ2-2; D not resolved. This TCR derives from a female donor with papillary thyroid cancer or a benign thyroid nodule (not recorded which). Some clones in this sample may be carry-over from other donors' samples. Sample: tumor tissue. CDR3 in DNA: TGTGCCACCAGCAGGGACGCTGCGAACACCGGGGAGCTGTTTTTT. Residues: CATSRDAANTGELFF.